This T cell receptor beta chain was captured by sequencing in a study of vaccination and CD4 T cells after COVID-19 (dated by TCRdb to 2022 to 2024). At the level of the whole study: SARS-CoV-2 positivity had been established in the convalescent patients by nasal swab PCR, and mild disease was recorded in some 10 of these patients and severe disease in one. In the convalescent cohort there were six males and four females, among whom were two Hispanic individuals, seven Caucasians, two Asians and one multiracial person. Participants got two doses of the Pfizer-BioNTech BNT162b2 vaccine (n=8) or two doses of the Moderna mRNA-1273 vaccine (n=2). Post-COVID blood samples from convalescent patients were collected a median of about 110 days after diagnosis, with a range of roughly 30 to 170 days. Post-vaccine blood samples were obtained a median of about 70 days after the second vaccine dose, with a range of about 12 to 241 days. Overlapping spike peptide pools from SARS-CoV-2 and from the common cold coronaviruses HCoV-NL63, HCoV-OC43 and HCoV-229E were used as culture stimuli. As controls, cultures received a CEFX viral epitope pool (the positive control), an HIV-1 Nef peptide pool (the negative control), or no peptide at all. The spike-specific CD4+ TCR repertoire was compared before and after mRNA vaccination in approximately ten COVID-19 convalescent patients and a few infection-naive healthy vaccine recipients.

This sample's treatment or condition label indicates: approximately 9-day PBMC culture with coronavirus spike peptide pools or control peptides (ViraFEST assay). To expand antigen-specific T cells with peptide pools and then pick out the expanded clonotypes through TCR sequencing, the study relied on the ViraFEST assay. Positive SARS-CoV-2 PCR tests in the convalescent patients dated from March to December 2020, before Alpha, Beta and Delta variants emerged in the United States. Each well held some 2 million PBMCs cultured with around 10 ug/ml peptide pools in IMDM containing approximately 4.8% human AB serum and around 10 IU/ml IL-2. Half of the culture medium was replaced with fresh IL-2-containing medium on days 3 and 7. CD4+ T cells were isolated after approximately eleven days of culture through negative selection using the EasySep CD4+ T cell isolation kit. Ficoll-Paque Plus gradient centrifugation was used to isolate PBMCs from whole blood, and the isolated PBMCs were then either used fresh or cryopreserved at -140C. In general, triplicate wells were set up for every culture condition.

The library was built by means of PCR. At the Johns Hopkins FTIC core, DNA from the cultured CD4+ T cells underwent TCR sequencing with the Oncomine TCR Beta short-read assay. Genomic DNA was extracted from the cultured CD4+ T cells with the QIAamp micro DNA kit. The Oncomine TCR Beta libraries from cultured CD4+ T cells were pooled using unique dual indexes and then sequenced on an Illumina iSeq 100. As for the authors' bioinformatics: Non-productive sequences were removed, and CDR3s that did not start with C, did not end with F or W, or were shorter than 7 amino acids were discarded. The MANAFEST web application was used to identify antigen-specific clonotypes by comparing peptide-stimulated wells against reference wells and other culture wells. For a clone to be called positive, the clone needed an FDR below 0.05, an odds ratio above 5, and a productive frequency above 0.1% in at least two of three replicate wells. Cross-reactive clonotypes were defined as significantly expanded in both SARS-CoV-2 spike wells and at least one common cold coronavirus spike condition. CDR3 homology was assessed with Levenshtein distances (stringdist) and unrooted phylogenetic trees (ape) in R version 3.6.1. Using fastp trimming at Q25 and MiXCR clonotype assembly, TCRdb reanalyzed the public sequencing data and kept in-frame beta chains. Identical CDR3 protein sequences are pooled into one entry, listed with their most common genes and DNA. The V and J calls reflect TCRdb's pipeline rather than the authors' work. Counted in this sample were about 23,000 distinct CDR3 sequences; approximately 59% of them appeared once. The ten top clones hold around 2.8% of the sample.

Overall results and qualifications from the work: In convalescent patients, a median approximately 86% of post-vaccine SARS-CoV-2-reactive clones were detected only after vaccination, suggesting vaccine-specific priming. Although the median number of SARS-CoV-2-reactive clonotypes went up from around 20 after infection to 35 to 40 after vaccination, the increase was not significant. Only a relatively small number of convalescent patients were included in the study, and early timepoints following natural infection were not analyzed. Of the vaccine-specific clones found in convalescent patients, nearly all (304 of 307) were mono-reactive for SARS-CoV-2 spike instead of being cross-reactive with common cold coronaviruses.

With respect to this clonotype: Its antigen is currently not known. Base qualities are not provided; no much larger clone lies one nucleotide away.

CDR1 MNHNS and CDR2 SASEGT are derived from the germline V gene. V loses 5 bases of germline sequence and J loses 8 bases, and the interval between the two ends is 12 bases. The cysteine opens and the phenylalanine closes a CDR3 of 12 amino acids. Just CDR3 DNA is preserved here, 36 bases in frame from base 1. The sequenced material came from CD4+ T cells from blood, cultured in vitro. The receptor chain draws on TRBV6-1 and TRBJ1-2; D gene: possibly TRBD1, on 6 matching bases. The receptor comes from a human donor who had recovered from COVID-19. CDR3 reads: CASSLRGWGYTF. The DNA sequence is given as TGTGCCAGCAGTCTCAGGGGTTGGGGCTACACCTTC.